Shown below are 7 T cell receptor beta chains from a single sample sequenced in a study of CD8 T cells in Susac syndrome (dated by TCRdb to the late 2010s). The library was made by the immunoSEQ multiplex PCR assay. RNA was extracted with the RNeasy kit and roughly 0.45 to 1 ug was reverse transcribed using random hexamers. TCRdb itself trimmed the public reads at Q25 with fastp, ran MiXCR and retained productive beta chains. Every entry covers one CDR3 protein and lists the most common genes and DNA from its rows. The sample table holds more than 150,000 distinct CDR3 sequences, of which over 85% were seen once. In total, the top ten clones hold over 0.12% of the sample. The sequenced sample was CD4+ T cells from PBMCs. The receptors derive from a human donor in good health.

The rearrangement links TRBV24-1 to TRBJ2-1, with D perhaps TRBD1 (5 bases). V gave up 4 bases and J gave up 0 bases, with 15 bases separating them. There are 17 residues in the CDR3. Germline V lookup: CDR1 KGHDR, CDR2 SFDVKD. The chain's CDR3 is CATSEPGRTSSYNEQFF. The CDR3, as DNA: TGTGCCACCAGTGAGCCAGGACGGACAAGCTCCTACAATGAGCAGTTCTTC.

This chain connects TRBV18 to TRBJ1-5; no reliable D call. The CDR3 runs 13 residues. Germline V lookup: CDR1 KGHSH, CDR2 LQKENI. Trimming left V 2 bases short and J 6 bases short, with 8 bases between. The CDR3 DNA reads TGTGCCAGCTCACCAGAAACGGCTCAGCCCCAGCATTTT. Translated, it gives CASSPETAQPQHF.

The J gene is TRBJ2-5, the V gene TRBV29-1; 9 nucleotides line up with TRBD1. The trim removed 2 bases at V and 3 bases at J, leaving 7 bases unmatched. Germline V lookup: CDR1 SQVTM, CDR2 ANQGSEA. This CDR3 is 15 amino acids long. The CDR3 sequence: CSVERYRGREETQYF. In DNA form, the CDR3 reads TGCAGCGTTGAACGATACAGGGGGCGCGAAGAGACCCAGTACTTC.

This chain connects TRBV18 to TRBJ2-7; D may be TRBD1 or TRBD2 (5 bases each). The CDR3 runs 16 residues. CDR1 and CDR2 (germline): KGHSH, LQKENI. The V gene lost 3 bases and the J gene lost 4 bases, with 19 bases spanning the gap. In DNA, the CDR3 is TGTGCCAGCTCACCGTCGCTGGACACCGGGGTTTACGAGCAGTACTTC. Translating gives CASSPSLDTGVYEQYF. Using reference TRBV18 and TRBJ2-7 for the parts outside the CDR3, the full variable domain is NAGVMQNPRHLVRRRGQEARLRCSPMKGHSHVYWYRQLPEEGLKFMVYLQKENIIDESGMPKERFSAEFPKEGPSILRIQQVVRGDSAAYFCASSPSLDTGVYEQYFGPGTRLTVT.

CDR3 sequence: CASSPHGGTYNEQFF. The CDR3 nucleotides read TGTGCCAGCAGTCCCCACGGAGGGACGTACAATGAGCAGTTCTTC. This chain connects TRBV12-3 or TRBV12-4 to TRBJ2-1; a weak D match, TRBD2 (6 bases). The CDR3 runs to 15 residues. Trimming cost V 5 bases and J 4 bases, with 15 bases left between them.

The genes are TRBV12-5 and TRBJ2-5; D is undetermined. This CDR3 is 12 amino acids long. From germline, CDR1 is LGHNT and CDR2 FRNRAP. The ends were cut back, 5 bases at V and 2 bases at J, with 6 bases in the middle. As DNA, the CDR3 is TGTGCTAGTGGTCCTCGACAAGAGACCCAGTACTTC. It yields the protein CASGPRQETQYF.

V usage is TRBV6-5 and J usage is TRBJ1-1; D remains ambiguous. Germline CDR1 MNHEY, CDR2 SVGAGI. This CDR3 region has 16 residues. V shed 2 bases and J shed 4 bases, with 17 bases lying between them. The CDR3, as DNA: TGTGCCAGCAGTTACGACGGATTCCAGTCTCCCACTGAAGCTTTCTTT. It encodes CASSYDGFQSPTEAFF.